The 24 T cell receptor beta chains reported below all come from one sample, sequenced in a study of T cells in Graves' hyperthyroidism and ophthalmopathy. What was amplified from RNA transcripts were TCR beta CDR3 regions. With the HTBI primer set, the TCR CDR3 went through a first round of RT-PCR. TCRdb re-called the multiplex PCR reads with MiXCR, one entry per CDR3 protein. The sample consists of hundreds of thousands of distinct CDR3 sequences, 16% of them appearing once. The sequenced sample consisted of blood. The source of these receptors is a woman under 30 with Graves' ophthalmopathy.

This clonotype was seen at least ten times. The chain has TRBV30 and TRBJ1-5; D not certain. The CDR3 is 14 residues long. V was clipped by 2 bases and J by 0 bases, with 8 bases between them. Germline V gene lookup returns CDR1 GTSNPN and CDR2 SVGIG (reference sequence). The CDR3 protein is CAWSFPSSNQPQHF. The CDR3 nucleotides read TGTGCCTGGAGTTTCCCGAGTAGCAATCAGCCCCAGCATTTT.

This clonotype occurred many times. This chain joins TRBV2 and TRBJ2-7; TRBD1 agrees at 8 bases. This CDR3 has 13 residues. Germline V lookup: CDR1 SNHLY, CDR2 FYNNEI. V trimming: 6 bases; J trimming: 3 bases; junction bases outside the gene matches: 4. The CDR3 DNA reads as TGTGCCAGCAGGACTACAGGGGGCTACGAGCAGTACTTC. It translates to CASRTTGGYEQYF.

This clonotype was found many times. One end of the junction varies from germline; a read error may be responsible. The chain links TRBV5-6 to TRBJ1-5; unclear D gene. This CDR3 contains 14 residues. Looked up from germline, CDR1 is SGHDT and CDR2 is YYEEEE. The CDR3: CASSLGLGNQPQHF. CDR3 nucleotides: TGTGCCAGCAGTTTGGGGTTGGGCAATCAGCCCCAGCATTTT.

The CDR3 sequence: CASSLDFQGTEAFF. The DNA for the CDR3 is TGTGCCAGCAGCCTGGACTTCCAGGGGACTGAAGCTTTCTTT. The J gene is TRBJ1-1, the V gene TRBV5-6; D perhaps matches TRBD1 (6 bases). The CDR3 is 14 amino acids. Germline-derived CDR1 and CDR2 are SGHDT and YYEEEE. V was clipped by 4 bases and J by 5 bases, with 15 bases between them.

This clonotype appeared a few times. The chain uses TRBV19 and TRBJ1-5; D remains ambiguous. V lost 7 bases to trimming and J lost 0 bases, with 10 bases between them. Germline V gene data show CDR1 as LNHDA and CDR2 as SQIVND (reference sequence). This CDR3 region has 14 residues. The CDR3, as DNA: TGTGCCAGTAACCCCACGTATAGCAATCAGCCCCAGCATTTT. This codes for CASNPTYSNQPQHF.

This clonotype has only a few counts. This CDR3 is CASSHWPTAGSRTDTQYF. The CDR3 DNA sequence: TGTGCCAGCAGCCACTGGCCCACAGCGGGGTCCCGCACAGATACGCAGTATTTT. The chain combines TRBV9 with TRBJ2-3; TRBD2 matches 7 bases. There are 18 residues in the CDR3. Germline V gene lookup returns CDR1 SGDLS and CDR2 YYNGEE. The junction had 15 bases not matched to a gene; V was cut back by 4 bases and J by 1 base.

CDR3 loop: CASGGVGYTF. For the CDR3, the DNA is TGTGCCAGCGGCGGGGTTGGCTACACCTTC. The J gene is TRBJ1-2, the V gene TRBV28; D ambiguous. CDR1 and CDR2 (germline): MDHEN, SYDVKM. V gave up 8 bases and J gave up 7 bases, with 8 bases separating them. The CDR3 is 10 amino acids.

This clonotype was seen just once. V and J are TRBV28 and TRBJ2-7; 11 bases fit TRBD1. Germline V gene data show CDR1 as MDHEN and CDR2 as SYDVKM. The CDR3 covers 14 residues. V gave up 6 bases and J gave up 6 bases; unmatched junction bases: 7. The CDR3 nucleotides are TGTGCCAGCAGCTCTCTCGGGACAGGGGGCGAGCAGTACTTC. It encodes CASSSLGTGGEQYF.

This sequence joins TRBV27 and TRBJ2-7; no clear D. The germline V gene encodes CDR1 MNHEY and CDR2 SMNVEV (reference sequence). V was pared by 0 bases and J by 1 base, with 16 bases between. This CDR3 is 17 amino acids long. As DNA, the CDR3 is TGTGCCAGCAGTTTATCCGGCAGCCGTTATACTTCCTACGAGCAGTACTTC. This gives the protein CASSLSGSRYTSYEQYF.

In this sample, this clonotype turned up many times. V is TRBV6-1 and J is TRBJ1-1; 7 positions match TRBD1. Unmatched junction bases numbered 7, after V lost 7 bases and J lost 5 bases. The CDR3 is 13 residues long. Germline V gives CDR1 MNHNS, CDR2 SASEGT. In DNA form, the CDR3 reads TGTGCCAGCACCACAGGGGAGGGGACTGAAGCTTTCTTT. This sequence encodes CASTTGEGTEAFF.

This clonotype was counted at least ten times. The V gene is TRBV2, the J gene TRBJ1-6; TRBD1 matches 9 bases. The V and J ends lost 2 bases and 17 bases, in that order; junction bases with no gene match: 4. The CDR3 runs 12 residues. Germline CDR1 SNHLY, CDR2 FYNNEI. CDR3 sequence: CASSELGQGFHF. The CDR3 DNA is TGTGCCAGCAGTGAATTGGGACAGGGATTCCACTTT. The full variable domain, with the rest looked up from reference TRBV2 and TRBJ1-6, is EPEVTQTPSHQVTQMGQEVILRCVPISNHLYFYWYRQILGQKVEFLVSFYNNEISEKSEIFDDQFSVERPDGSNFTLKIRSTKLEDSAMYFCASSELGQGFHFGNGTRLTVT.

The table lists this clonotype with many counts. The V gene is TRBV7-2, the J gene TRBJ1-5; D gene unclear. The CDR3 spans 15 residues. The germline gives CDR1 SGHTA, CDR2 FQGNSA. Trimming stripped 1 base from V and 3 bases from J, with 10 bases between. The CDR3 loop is CASSLGWSYNQPQHF. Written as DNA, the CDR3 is TGTGCCAGCAGCTTAGGATGGAGCTACAATCAGCCCCAGCATTTT.

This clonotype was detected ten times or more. The CDR3, as DNA: TGTGCCAGCAGCCCCACCGGGACAGGGAACACTGAAGCTTTCTTT. This encodes CASSPTGTGNTEAFF. J is TRBJ1-1 and V is TRBV7-8; 8 bases are a match to TRBD1. The CDR3 runs 15 residues. J was trimmed by 1 base and V by 5 bases; bases with no gene match: 6. Germline V gene data show CDR1 as SGHVS and CDR2 as FQNEAQ. Using reference TRBV7-8 and TRBJ1-1 for the parts outside the CDR3, the full variable domain is GAGVSQSPRYKVAKRGQDVALRCDPISGHVSLFWYQQALGQGPEFLTYFQNEAQLDKSGLPSDRFFAERPEGSVSTLKIQRTQQEDSAVYLCASSPTGTGNTEAFFGQGTRLTVV.

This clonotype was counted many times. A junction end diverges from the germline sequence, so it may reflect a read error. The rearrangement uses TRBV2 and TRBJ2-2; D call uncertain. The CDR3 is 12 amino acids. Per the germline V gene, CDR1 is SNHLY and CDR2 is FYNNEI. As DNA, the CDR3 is TGTGCCAGCAGCGAAGGGATCGGGGAGCTGTTTTTT. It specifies CASSEGIGELFF.

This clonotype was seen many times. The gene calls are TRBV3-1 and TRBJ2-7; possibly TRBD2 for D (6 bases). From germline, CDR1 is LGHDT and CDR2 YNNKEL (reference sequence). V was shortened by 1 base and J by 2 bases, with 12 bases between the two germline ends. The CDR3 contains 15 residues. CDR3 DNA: TGTGCCAGCAGCCAAGTGGGACTGAGGACCTACGAGCAGTACTTC. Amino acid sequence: CASSQVGLRTYEQYF.

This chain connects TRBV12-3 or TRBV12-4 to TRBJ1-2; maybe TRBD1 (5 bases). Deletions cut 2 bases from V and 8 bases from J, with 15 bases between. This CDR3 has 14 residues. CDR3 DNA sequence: TGTGCCAGCAGTTTATTTAGTCAGGGTCGCGGCTACACCTTC. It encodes CASSLFSQGRGYTF.

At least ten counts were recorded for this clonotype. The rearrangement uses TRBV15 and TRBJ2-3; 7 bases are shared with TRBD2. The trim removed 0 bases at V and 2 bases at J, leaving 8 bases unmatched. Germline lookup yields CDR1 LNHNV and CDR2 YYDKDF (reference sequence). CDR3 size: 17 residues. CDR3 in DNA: TGTGCCACCAGCAGAGATTACCAGGGAGGGTCCACAGATACGCAGTATTTT. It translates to CATSRDYQGGSTDTQYF.

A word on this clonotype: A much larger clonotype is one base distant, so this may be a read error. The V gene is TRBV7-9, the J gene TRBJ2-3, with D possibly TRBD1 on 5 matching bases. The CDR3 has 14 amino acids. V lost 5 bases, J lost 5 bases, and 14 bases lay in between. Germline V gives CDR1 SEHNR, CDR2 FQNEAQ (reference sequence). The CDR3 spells CASSPRQKRDTQYF. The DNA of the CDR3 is TGTGCCAGCAGCCCTAGACAGAAGAGAGATACGCAGTATTTT.

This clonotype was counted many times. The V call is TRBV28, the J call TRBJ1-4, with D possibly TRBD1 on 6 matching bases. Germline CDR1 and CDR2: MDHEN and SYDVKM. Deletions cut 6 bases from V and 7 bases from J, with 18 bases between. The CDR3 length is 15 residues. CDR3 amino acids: CASSPGTQTGEKLFF. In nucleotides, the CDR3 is TGTGCCAGCAGCCCAGGGACACAGACAGGTGAAAAACTGTTTTTT.

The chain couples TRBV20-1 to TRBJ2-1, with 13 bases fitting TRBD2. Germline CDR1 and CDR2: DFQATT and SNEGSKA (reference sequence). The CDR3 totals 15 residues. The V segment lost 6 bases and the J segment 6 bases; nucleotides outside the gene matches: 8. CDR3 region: CSARGLAGWINEQFF. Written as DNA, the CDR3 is TGCAGTGCCCGGGGACTAGCGGGGTGGATCAATGAGCAGTTCTTC.

CDR3 nucleotides: TGTGCCAGCAGCTCGTCCCGACTAGCGGGAGGGGGGTACAATGAGCAGTTCTTC. Its translation: CASSSSRLAGGGYNEQFF. The chain joins TRBV7-9 to TRBJ2-1; 14 nucleotides line up with TRBD2. The CDR3 has 18 residues. The ends lost 4 bases at V and 4 bases at J; junction bases unmatched: 9. CDR1 and CDR2 from the germline V gene are SEHNR and FQNEAQ (reference sequence).

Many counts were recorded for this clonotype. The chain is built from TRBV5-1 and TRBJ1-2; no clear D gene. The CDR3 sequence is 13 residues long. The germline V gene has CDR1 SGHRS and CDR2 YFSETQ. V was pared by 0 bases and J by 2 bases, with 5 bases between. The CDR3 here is CASSLAVNYGYTF. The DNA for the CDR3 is TGCGCCAGCAGCTTGGCAGTAAACTATGGCTACACCTTC.

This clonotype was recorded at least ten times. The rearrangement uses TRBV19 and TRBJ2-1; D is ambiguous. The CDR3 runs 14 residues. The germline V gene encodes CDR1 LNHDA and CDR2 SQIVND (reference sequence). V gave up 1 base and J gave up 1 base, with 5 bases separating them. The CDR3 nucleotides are TGTGCCAGTAGTATAGGGGATTCCTACAATGAGCAGTTCTTC. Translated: CASSIGDSYNEQFF.

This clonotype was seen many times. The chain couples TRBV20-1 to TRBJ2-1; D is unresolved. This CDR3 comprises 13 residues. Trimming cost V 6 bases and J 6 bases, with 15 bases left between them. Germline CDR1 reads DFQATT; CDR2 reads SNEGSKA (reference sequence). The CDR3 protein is CSAPTWSGNEQFF. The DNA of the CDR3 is TGCAGTGCCCCGACGTGGTCGGGCAATGAGCAGTTCTTC.